Following are 5 T cell receptor beta chains from one sample sequenced in a study of blood T cells in healthy people across ages. Primers used in a second PCR of roughly 7 to 11 cycles were a sample-barcoded 5' primer and a J-beta primer mix. TCRdb processed the 5' RACE reads anew with MiXCR; each CDR3 protein has one entry. Of 730,000 or so distinct CDR3 sequences listed, less than 45% were seen once; the top ten hold 25% to 30%. Sequenced sample: blood. The receptors stem from a man older than 75 in good health.

This clonotype was detected only a few times. The rearrangement joins TRBV7-9 to TRBJ1-1; D unresolved. Trimming removed 5 bases at V and 1 base at J, with 14 bases between. CDR1 is SEHNR and CDR2 is FQNEAQ in the germline V gene (reference sequence). The CDR3 consists of 15 residues. In DNA form, the CDR3 reads TGTGCCAGCAGCCCCCAACCTCGTCCGAACACTGAAGCTTTCTTT. This gives the protein CASSPQPRPNTEAFF.

The chain employs TRBV6-2 or TRBV6-3 and TRBJ1-6; a weak D match, TRBD1 (5 bases). CDR1 is MNHEY, CDR2 SVGEGT, per germline. The CDR3 is made up of 14 amino acids. Trimming cost V 10 bases and J 4 bases, with 14 bases left between them. The chain's CDR3 is CATKRDGYNSPLHF. Written as DNA, the CDR3 is TGTGCCACCAAAAGGGACGGATATAATTCACCCCTCCACTTT.

This clonotype appeared once. The chain carries TRBV20-1 and TRBJ2-1; 10 positions agree with TRBD2. This CDR3 has 15 amino acids. Germline CDR1 is DFQATT and CDR2 is SNEGSKA (reference sequence). V was clipped by 5 bases and J by 8 bases; unmatched bases: 12. CDR3 nucleotides: TGCAGTGCTCAGTCCCCGGGACTAGCGAGAGATGAGCAGTTCTTC. Translating gives CSAQSPGLARDEQFF.

The DNA for the CDR3 is TGTGCCAGCAGTTCCACCCGACATCACAATCAGCCCCAGCATTTT. Its protein is CASSSTRHHNQPQHF. The J gene is TRBJ1-5, the V gene TRBV6-5, with unresolved D. Germline lookup yields CDR1 MNHEY and CDR2 SVGAGI. V gave up 4 bases and J gave up 3 bases, with 13 bases separating them. The CDR3 sequence is 15 residues long.

V usage is TRBV7-2 and J usage is TRBJ2-3; possibly TRBD2 for D (6 bases). The CDR3 has 16 residues. The V gene lost 4 bases and the J gene lost 6 bases, with 20 bases spanning the gap. Germline V CDR1 and CDR2: SGHTA, FQGNSA. CDR3 nucleotide sequence: TGTGCCAGCAGCTCCCTTACCATTGGAGGGCCGGATACGCAGTATTTT. Its translation: CASSSLTIGGPDTQYF.